This T cell receptor beta chain comes out of a study of T cells in Graves' hyperthyroidism and ophthalmopathy. Diagnoses used clinical symptoms, serum thyroxine and TRAb, thyroid ultrasound and orbital computed tomography. The blood specimen was taken at initial hyperthyroidism diagnosis, before any ophthalmopathy symptoms. An approximately 10 ml volume of fresh peripheral blood provided the PBMCs. Germline V gene sequence: CDR1 LGHDT, CDR2 YNNKEL (reference sequence). The CDR3 extends over 13 amino acids. The germline V and J ends were trimmed by 0 bases and 10 bases, with 10 bases remaining between them. Using RNA transcripts as the source, TCR beta CDR3 regions were amplified. An initial round of RT-PCR targeting the TCR CDR3 relied on the HTBI primer set. One entry per CDR3 protein results from TCRdb running MiXCR on the multiplex PCR reads. The sample gives about 580,000 distinct CDR3 sequences, around 13% of which show up once; more than 4.5% is in the top ten.

This sequence joins TRBV3-1 and TRBJ2-1, with D unresolved. The clonotype originates from a woman aged 25 to 39 with Graves' hyperthyroidism that later progressed to Graves' ophthalmopathy. Sequencing used blood. CDR3 nucleotides: TGTGCCAGCAGCCAAGAGGGGTTAAGGGAGCAGTTCTTC. Its protein product is CASSQEGLREQFF.